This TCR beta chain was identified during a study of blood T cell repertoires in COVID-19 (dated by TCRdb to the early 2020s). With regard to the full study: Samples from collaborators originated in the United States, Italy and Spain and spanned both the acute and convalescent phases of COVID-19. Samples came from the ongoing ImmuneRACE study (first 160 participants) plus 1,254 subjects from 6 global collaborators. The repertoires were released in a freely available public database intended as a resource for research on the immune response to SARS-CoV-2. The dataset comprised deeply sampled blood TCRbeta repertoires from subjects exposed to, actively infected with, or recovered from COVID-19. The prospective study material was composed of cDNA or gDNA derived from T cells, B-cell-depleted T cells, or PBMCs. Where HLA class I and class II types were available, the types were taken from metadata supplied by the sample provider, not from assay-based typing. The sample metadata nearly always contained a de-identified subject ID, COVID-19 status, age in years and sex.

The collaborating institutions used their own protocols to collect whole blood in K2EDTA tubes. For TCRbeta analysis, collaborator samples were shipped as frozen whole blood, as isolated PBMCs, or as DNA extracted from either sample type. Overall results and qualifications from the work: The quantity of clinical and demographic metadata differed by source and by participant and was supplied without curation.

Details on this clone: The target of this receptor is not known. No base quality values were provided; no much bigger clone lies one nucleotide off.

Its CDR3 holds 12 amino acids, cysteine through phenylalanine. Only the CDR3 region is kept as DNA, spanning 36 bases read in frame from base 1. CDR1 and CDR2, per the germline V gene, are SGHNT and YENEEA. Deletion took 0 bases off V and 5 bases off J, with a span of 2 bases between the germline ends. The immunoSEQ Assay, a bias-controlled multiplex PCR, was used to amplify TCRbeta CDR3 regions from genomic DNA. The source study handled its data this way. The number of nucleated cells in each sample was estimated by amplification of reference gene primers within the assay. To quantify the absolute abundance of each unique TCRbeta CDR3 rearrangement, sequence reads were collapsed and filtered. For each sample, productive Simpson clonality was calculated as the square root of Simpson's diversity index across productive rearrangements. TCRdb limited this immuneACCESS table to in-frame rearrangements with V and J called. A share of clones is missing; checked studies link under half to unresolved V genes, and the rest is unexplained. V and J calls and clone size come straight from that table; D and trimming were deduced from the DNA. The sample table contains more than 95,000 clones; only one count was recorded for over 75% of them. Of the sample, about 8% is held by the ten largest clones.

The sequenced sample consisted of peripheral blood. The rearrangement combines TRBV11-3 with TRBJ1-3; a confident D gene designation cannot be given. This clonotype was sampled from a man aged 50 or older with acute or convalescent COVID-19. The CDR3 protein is CASSLDRNTIYF. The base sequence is TGTGCCAGCAGCTTAGACAGAAACACCATATATTTT.